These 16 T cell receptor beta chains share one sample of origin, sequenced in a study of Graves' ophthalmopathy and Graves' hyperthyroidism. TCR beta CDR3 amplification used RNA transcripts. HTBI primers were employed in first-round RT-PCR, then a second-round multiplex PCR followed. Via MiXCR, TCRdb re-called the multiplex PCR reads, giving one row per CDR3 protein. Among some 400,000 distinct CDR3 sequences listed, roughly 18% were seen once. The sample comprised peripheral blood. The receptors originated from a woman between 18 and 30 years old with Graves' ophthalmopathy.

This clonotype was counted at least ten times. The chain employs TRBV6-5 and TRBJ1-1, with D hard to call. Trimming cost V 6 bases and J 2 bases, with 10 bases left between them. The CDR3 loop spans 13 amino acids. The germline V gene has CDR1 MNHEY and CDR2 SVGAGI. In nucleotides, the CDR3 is TGTGCCAGCAGCGGGAGGCCCAACACTGAAGCTTTCTTT. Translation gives CASSGRPNTEAFF.

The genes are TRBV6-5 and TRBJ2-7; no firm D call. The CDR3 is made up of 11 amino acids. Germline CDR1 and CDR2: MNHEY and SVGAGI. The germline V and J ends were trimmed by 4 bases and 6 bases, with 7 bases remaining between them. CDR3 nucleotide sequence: TGTGCCAGCAGTTCTTCTGGCGAGCAGTACTTC. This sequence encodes CASSSSGEQYF.

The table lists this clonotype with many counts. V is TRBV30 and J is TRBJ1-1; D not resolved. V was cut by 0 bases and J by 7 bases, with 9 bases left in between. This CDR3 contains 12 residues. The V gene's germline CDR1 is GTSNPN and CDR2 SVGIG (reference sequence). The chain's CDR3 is CAWSVRELEAFF. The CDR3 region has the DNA TGTGCCTGGAGTGTACGGGAGCTTGAAGCTTTCTTT. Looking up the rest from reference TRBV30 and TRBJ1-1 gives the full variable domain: SQTIHQWPATLVQPVGSPLSLECTVEGTSNPNLYWYRQAAGRGLQLLFYSVGIGQISSEVPQNLSASRPQDRQFILSSKKLLLSDSGFYLCAWSVRELEAFFGQGTRLTVV.

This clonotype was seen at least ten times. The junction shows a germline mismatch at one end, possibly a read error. Here the CDR3 reads CSAREGQASQPQHF. The CDR3 coding sequence is TGCAGTGCTCGAGAGGGACAGGCGAGTCAGCCCCAGCATTTT. The chain uses TRBV20-1 and TRBJ1-5; 8 bases are a match to TRBD1. The CDR3 totals 14 residues. Looked up from germline, CDR1 is DFQATT and CDR2 is SNEGSKA (reference sequence).

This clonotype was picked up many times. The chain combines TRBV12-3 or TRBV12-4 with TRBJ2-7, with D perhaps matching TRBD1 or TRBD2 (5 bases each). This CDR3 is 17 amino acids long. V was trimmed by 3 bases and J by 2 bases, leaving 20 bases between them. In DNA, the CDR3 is TGTGCCAGCAGTTTGTCGGGGCGGGCAGGCCAAACCTACGAGCAGTACTTC. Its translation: CASSLSGRAGQTYEQYF.

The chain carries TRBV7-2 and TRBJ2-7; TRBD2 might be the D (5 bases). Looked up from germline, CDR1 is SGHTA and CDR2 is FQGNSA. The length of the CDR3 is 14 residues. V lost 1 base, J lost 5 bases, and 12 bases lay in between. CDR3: CASSLVRGNHEQYF. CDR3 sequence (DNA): TGTGCCAGCAGCTTAGTGAGAGGGAACCACGAGCAGTACTTC.

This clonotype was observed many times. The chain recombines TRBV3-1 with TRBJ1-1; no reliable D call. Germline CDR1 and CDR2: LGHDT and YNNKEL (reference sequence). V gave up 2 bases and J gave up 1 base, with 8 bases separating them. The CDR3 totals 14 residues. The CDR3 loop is CASSQFPGNTEAFF. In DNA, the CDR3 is TGTGCCAGCAGCCAATTCCCGGGGAACACTGAAGCTTTCTTT.

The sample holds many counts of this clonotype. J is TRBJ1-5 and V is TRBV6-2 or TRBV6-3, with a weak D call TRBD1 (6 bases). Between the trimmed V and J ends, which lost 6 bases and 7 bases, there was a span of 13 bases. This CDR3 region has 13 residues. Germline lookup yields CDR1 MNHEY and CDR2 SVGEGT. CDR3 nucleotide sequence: TGTGCCAGCAGCGGGGGCGCGTGGCAGCCCCAGCATTTT. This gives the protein CASSGGAWQPQHF.

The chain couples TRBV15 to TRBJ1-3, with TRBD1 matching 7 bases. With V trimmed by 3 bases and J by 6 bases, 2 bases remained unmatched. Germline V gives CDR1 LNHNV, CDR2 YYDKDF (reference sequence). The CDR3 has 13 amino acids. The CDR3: CATSRDRQNTIYF. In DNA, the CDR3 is TGTGCCACCAGCAGGGACAGGCAAAACACCATATATTTT.

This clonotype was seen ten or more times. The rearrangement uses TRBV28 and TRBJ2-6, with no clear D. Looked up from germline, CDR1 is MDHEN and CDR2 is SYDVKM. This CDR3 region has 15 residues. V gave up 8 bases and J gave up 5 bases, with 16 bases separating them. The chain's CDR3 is CASGSRSPRANVLTF. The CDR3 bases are TGTGCCAGCGGTTCCCGGTCCCCCCGGGCCAACGTCCTGACTTTC.

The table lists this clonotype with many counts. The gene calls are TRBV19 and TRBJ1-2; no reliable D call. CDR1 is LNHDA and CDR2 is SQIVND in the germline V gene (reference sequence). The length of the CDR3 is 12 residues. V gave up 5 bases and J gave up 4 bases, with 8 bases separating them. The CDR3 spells CASSAQIYGYTF. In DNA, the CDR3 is TGTGCCAGTAGTGCTCAGATCTATGGCTACACCTTC. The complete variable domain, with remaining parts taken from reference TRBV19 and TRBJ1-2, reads DGGITQSPKYLFRKEGQNVTLSCEQNLNHDAMYWYRQDPGQGLRLIYYSQIVNDFQKGDIAEGYSVSREKKESFPLTVTSAQKNPTAFYLCASSAQIYGYTFGSGTRLTVV.

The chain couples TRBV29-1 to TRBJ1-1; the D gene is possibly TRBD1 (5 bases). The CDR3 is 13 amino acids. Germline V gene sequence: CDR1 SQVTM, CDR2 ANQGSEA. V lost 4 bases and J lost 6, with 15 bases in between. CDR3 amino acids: CSVAMGRSAEAFF. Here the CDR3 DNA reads TGCAGCGTTGCGATGGGACGGAGTGCTGAAGCTTTCTTT.

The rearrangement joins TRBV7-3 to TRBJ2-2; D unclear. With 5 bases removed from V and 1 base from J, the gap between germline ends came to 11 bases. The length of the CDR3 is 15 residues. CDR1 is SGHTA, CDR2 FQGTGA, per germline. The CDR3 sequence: CASSTASLNTGELFF. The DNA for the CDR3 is TGTGCCAGCAGCACCGCCAGTCTGAACACCGGGGAGCTGTTTTTT. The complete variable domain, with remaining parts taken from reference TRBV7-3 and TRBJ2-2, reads GAGVSQTPSNKVTEKGKYVELRCDPISGHTALYWYRQSLGQGPEFLIYFQGTGAADDSGLPNDRFFAVRPEGSVSTLKIQRTERGDSAVYLCASSTASLNTGELFFGEGSRLTVL.

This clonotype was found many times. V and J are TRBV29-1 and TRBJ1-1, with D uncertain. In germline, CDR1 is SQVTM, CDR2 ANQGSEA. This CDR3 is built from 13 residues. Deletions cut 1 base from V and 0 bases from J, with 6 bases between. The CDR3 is CSVEGHLNTEAFF. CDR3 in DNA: TGCAGCGTTGAAGGACACCTGAACACTGAAGCTTTCTTT.

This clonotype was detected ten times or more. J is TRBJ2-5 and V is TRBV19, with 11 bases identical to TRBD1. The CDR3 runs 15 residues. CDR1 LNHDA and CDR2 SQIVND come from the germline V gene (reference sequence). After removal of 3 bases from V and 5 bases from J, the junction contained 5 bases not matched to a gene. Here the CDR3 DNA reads TGTGCCAGTAGTATTCCGGGACAGGGGGTGGAGACCCAGTACTTC. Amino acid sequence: CASSIPGQGVETQYF.

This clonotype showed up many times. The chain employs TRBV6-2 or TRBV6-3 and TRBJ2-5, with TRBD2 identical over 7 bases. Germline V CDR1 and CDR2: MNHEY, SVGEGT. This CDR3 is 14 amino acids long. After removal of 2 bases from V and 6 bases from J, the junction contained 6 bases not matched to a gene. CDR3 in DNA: TGTGCCAGCAGTTACGGCGGGAGCAGGCAGACCCAGTACTTC. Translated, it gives CASSYGGSRQTQYF.